The clone carrying this T cell receptor (beta chain) was counted at least ten times. The data were obtained in a study of neurological immune-mediated disorders. 5'RACE generated cDNA with 10-nucleotide random UMIs. A single record per CDR3 protein comes from TCRdb applying MiXCR to the 5' RACE reads. Among under 90,000 distinct CDR3 sequences listed, 10% were seen once. Germline assignment: CDR1 SGHAT and CDR2 FQNNGV. V lost 3 bases, J lost 7 bases, and 9 bases lay in between. This CDR3 is 12 amino acids long. The genes are TRBV11-2 and TRBJ2-5; perhaps TRBD1 as D (5 bases). Sequenced sample: PBMCs. The receptor comes from a man aged 35 to 55 in good health. The CDR3 DNA follows: TGTGCCAGCAGCTTGCCTAGGGGGACCCAGTACTTC. This translates into CASSLPRGTQYF.